This T cell receptor beta chain is from a study of graft-versus-host responses after intestinal transplantation. Background on the study: Each recipient received anti-thymocyte globulin induction, then tacrolimus and steroids for about 3 years.

For this clone: What it recognizes is unknown.

J gave up 4 bases and V 3 bases, and 7 bases lay outside the gene matches. This CDR3 region has 15 residues. CDR1 KGHSH and CDR2 LQKENI come from the germline V gene. Here immunoSEQ multiplex PCR was the method, and the copy in TCRdb shows in-frame clones only, minus some. This sample has about 120,000 clones, with 90% found just once. This TCR came from a human donor who received an intestinal transplant. The gene calls are TRBV18 and TRBJ1-1; 8 bases are a match to TRBD1. The sample consisted of unstimulated CD4+ T cells sorted from spleen or lymph node cells, taken before intestinal transplant. CDR3 DNA: TGTGCCAGCTCACCCCCAGGGGGCTTGGGCACTGAAGCTTTCTTT. Residues: CASSPPGGLGTEAFF.